The 8 T cell receptor beta chains reported below all come from one sample, sequenced in a study of blood T cell repertoires in COVID-19. Measured with immunoSEQ multiplex PCR; TCRdb has only the in-frame clones, and not every one. Of more than 20,000 clones listed, over 75% are singletons. The sample was peripheral blood. The receptor source for this set is a man in his fifties with active or convalescent COVID-19.

The chain uses TRBV15 and TRBJ1-2, with D hard to call. CDR3 length: 13 amino acids. V was shortened by 5 bases and J by 8 bases, with 15 bases between the two germline ends. Germline V gene lookup returns CDR1 LNHNV and CDR2 YYDKDF (reference sequence). In nucleotides, the CDR3 is TGTGCCACCAGCGGCAGACTTCGAAACGGCTACACCTTC. Translated, it gives CATSGRLRNGYTF. The entire variable domain, with the rest obtained from reference TRBV15 and TRBJ1-2, is as follows: DAMVIQNPRYQVTQFGKPVTLSCSQTLNHNVMYWYQQKSSQAPKLLFHYYDKDFNNEADTPDNFQSRRPNTSFCFLDIRSPGLGDTAMYLCATSGRLRNGYTFGSGTRLTVV.

Only a few counts were recorded for this clone. V usage is TRBV27 and J usage is TRBJ2-7, with 9 bases matching TRBD2. Germline trimming cut 6 bases from V and 4 bases from J; bases unmatched to any gene: 16. This CDR3 spans 17 amino acids. Looked up from germline, CDR1 is MNHEY and CDR2 is SMNVEV (reference sequence). CDR3 in DNA: TGTGCCAGCAGCACATTAGCGGGAGAACCCTTCCGATACGAGCAGTACTTC. This gives the protein CASSTLAGEPFRYEQYF.

The CDR3 here is CASSFDRVPGYTF. The DNA for the CDR3 is TGTGCCAGCAGCTTCGACAGGGTACCCGGCTACACCTTC. The chain recombines TRBV7-4 with TRBJ1-2; 7 bases fit TRBD1. The germline gives CDR1 SGHVT, CDR2 SQSDAQ. With 3 bases clipped from V and 8 bases from J, the junction kept 6 bases outside the gene matches. CDR3 length: 13 amino acids.

This clone was seen more than once but under ten times. DNA of the CDR3: TGTGCCAGCAGTCTTATGATTGAAAAGAGGGAGACCCAGTACTTC. As protein: CASSLMIEKRETQYF. V usage is TRBV28 and J usage is TRBJ2-5; D gene ambiguous. V was trimmed by 5 bases and J by 5 bases, leaving 18 bases between them. Germline V CDR1 and CDR2: MDHEN, SYDVKM. The CDR3 runs 15 residues.

This chain joins TRBV9 and TRBJ2-7, with 13 bases lining up with TRBD2. Germline values: CDR1 SGDLS, CDR2 YYNGEE. Trimming removed 4 bases from V and 3 bases from J; junction bases left unmatched: 10. The CDR3 is made up of 17 amino acids. Written as DNA, the CDR3 is TGTGCCAGCAGCCCGAGGACTAGCGGGAGTTCATTCTACGAGCAGTACTTC. This gives the protein CASSPRTSGSSFYEQYF.

Comment on this clone: The junction shows a germline mismatch at one end, possibly a read error. The chain has TRBV19 and TRBJ2-1; 9 nucleotides match TRBD1. Germline assignment: CDR1 LNHDA and CDR2 SQIVND (reference sequence). The CDR3 consists of 16 residues. CDR3 sequence (DNA): TGTGCCTGTAGTAACCGCGACTCGACAGGGGGCAATGAGCAGTTCTTC. This sequence encodes CACSNRDSTGGNEQFF.

V gene TRBV25-1 combines with J gene TRBJ2-2, with 7 bases identical to TRBD2. CDR1 and CDR2 (germline): MGHDK, SYGVNS. With 2 bases clipped from V and 6 bases from J, the junction kept 3 bases outside the gene matches. This CDR3 contains 14 residues. The CDR3 is CASSEGGGPGELFF. In DNA form, the CDR3 reads TGTGCCAGCAGTGAAGGGGGAGGGCCCGGGGAGCTGTTTTTT.

This chain connects TRBV5-6 to TRBJ1-5; the D gene is possibly TRBD1 (6 bases). The CDR3 is 19 amino acids. V was clipped by 2 bases and J by 0 bases, with 21 bases between them. Germline V lookup: CDR1 SGHDT, CDR2 YYEEEE. This CDR3 is CASSLGGSPLAYSNQPQHF. The CDR3 region has the DNA TGTGCCAGCAGCTTAGGGGGTTCGCCTCTGGCATATAGCAATCAGCCCCAGCATTTT. Full variable domain (remainder filled in from reference TRBV5-6 and TRBJ1-5): DAGVTQSPTHLIKTRGQQVTLRCSPKSGHDTVSWYQQALGQGPQFIFQYYEEEERQRGNFPDRFSGHQFPNYSSELNVNALLLGDSALYLCASSLGGSPLAYSNQPQHFGDGTRLSIL.